Presented here are 4 T cell receptor beta chains from one specimen sequenced in a study of OX40 agonist ivuxolimab in advanced cancers. Assay used: immunoSEQ multiplex PCR; TCRdb lists only in-frame clones, some missing. Of over 75,000 clones in the sample, roughly 85% are singletons; the top ten hold approximately 1.5%. The specimen was CD4+ or CD8+ T cells sorted from blood, collected in a trial of the OX40 agonist ivuxolimab. All receptors come from an adult with an advanced solid tumor such as melanoma, head and neck, liver or kidney cancer.

The chain couples TRBV11-2 to TRBJ2-7; D is undetermined. The CDR3 is 13 residues long. V was clipped by 1 base and J by 5 bases, with 9 bases between them. Germline assignment: CDR1 SGHAT and CDR2 FQNNGV. The CDR3 loop reads CASSLGRGDEQYF. The CDR3 nucleotides are TGTGCCAGCAGCTTAGGGAGAGGCGACGAGCAGTACTTC. The complete variable domain, with remaining parts taken from reference TRBV11-2 and TRBJ2-7, reads EAGVAQSPRYKIIEKRQSVAFWCNPISGHATLYWYQQILGQGPKLLIQFQNNGVVDDSQLPKDRFSAERLKGVDSTLKIQPAKLEDSAVYLCASSLGRGDEQYFGPGTRLTVT.

This clone was counted once. This rearrangement joins TRBV7-6 to TRBJ2-5, with D possibly TRBD2 on 7 matching bases. Germline V gene data show CDR1 as SGHVS and CDR2 as FNYEAQ. The length of the CDR3 is 16 residues. The ends were cut back, 0 bases at V and 7 bases at J, with 18 bases in the middle. The CDR3 DNA is TGTGCCAGCAGCTTAGCGCTGATTGGGGGCGGGGGGACCCAGTACTTC. Translating it yields CASSLALIGGGGTQYF.

The genes are TRBV28 and TRBJ1-5; maybe TRBD1 (6 bases). The CDR3 is 14 residues long. Germline assignment: CDR1 MDHEN and CDR2 SYDVKM. Trimming cost V 2 bases and J 6 bases, with 11 bases left between them. The DNA for the CDR3 is TGTGCCAGCAGTTTAGGGGGCCTAGGTCAGCCCCAGCATTTT. The encoded protein is CASSLGGLGQPQHF.

The chain uses TRBV5-8 and TRBJ1-5; D gene ambiguous. The length of the CDR3 is 14 residues. The germline V gene has CDR1 SGHTS and CDR2 YDEGEE. V lost 1 base and J lost 6, with 11 bases in between. The CDR3 region has the DNA TGTGCCAGCAGCTTGCTTCGGGGAGCTCAGCCCCAGCATTTT. Its protein is CASSLLRGAQPQHF.